These 21 T cell receptor beta chains were sequenced from one sample in a study of control samples from healthy donors and cancer patients. Some clones are missing from TCRdb's copy, which holds only in-frame ones; the method was immunoSEQ multiplex PCR. The sample has 130,000 to 150,000 clones, approximately 90% seen once. What was sequenced was blood. These receptors were obtained from a woman in her 30s in good health.

This chain links TRBV7-8 with TRBJ1-6, with D hard to call. V dropped 5 bases and J dropped 4 bases, with 9 bases sitting between them. Germline lookup yields CDR1 SGHVS and CDR2 FQNEAQ. The length of the CDR3 is 14 residues. The CDR3 reads CASSAGSYNSPLHF. Written as DNA, the CDR3 is TGTGCCAGCAGCGCTGGTTCATATAATTCACCCCTCCACTTT.

The chain couples TRBV5-4 to TRBJ2-3; D unresolved. V was trimmed by 4 bases and J by 0 bases, leaving 6 bases between them. CDR1 and CDR2 from the germline V gene are SGHNT and YYREEE (reference sequence). The CDR3 has 13 amino acids. The CDR3 DNA follows: TGTGCCAGCAGCGTGTCTAGCACAGATACGCAGTATTTT. Its protein product is CASSVSSTDTQYF.

This chain connects TRBV24-1 to TRBJ2-5; D may be TRBD2 (6 bases). Trimming took off 6 bases at V and 4 bases at J, with 14 bases between the two ends. The germline gives CDR1 KGHDR, CDR2 SFDVKD. This CDR3 has 14 residues. CDR3 coding DNA: TGTGCCACCAGTTCGGGGGAGGTATCAGAGACCCAGTACTTC. This gives the protein CATSSGEVSETQYF.

V and J are TRBV5-1 and TRBJ2-5, with 7 bases matching TRBD2. V dropped 0 bases and J dropped 5; count of bases not matched to a gene: 4. CDR1 and CDR2 from the germline V gene are SGHRS and YFSETQ. This CDR3 spans 14 amino acids. The CDR3: CASSLVEGGETQYF. CDR3 nucleotides: TGCGCCAGCAGCTTGGTTGAGGGAGGGGAGACCCAGTACTTC.

Only a few counts were recorded for this clone. The J gene is TRBJ2-1, the V gene TRBV6-5, with TRBD2 as a possible D gene (6 bases). Germline V gives CDR1 MNHEY, CDR2 SVGAGI. This CDR3 contains 14 residues. Trimming shortened V by 2 bases and J by 5 bases, and 10 bases separated the two germline ends. The CDR3 protein is CASSYGGFNNEQFF. CDR3 nucleotides: TGTGCCAGCAGTTACGGGGGGTTCAACAATGAGCAGTTCTTC.

This clone was recorded only once. The genes are TRBV20-1 and TRBJ2-3; D unresolved. Germline V gene sequence: CDR1 DFQATT, CDR2 SNEGSKA (reference sequence). V lost 5 bases and J 5 bases, leaving 8 bases between the germline ends. The CDR3 has 11 residues. In DNA, the CDR3 is TGCAGTGCTCGACCCGAAGATACGCAGTATTTT. This translates into CSARPEDTQYF.

This rearrangement joins TRBV3-1 (or the pseudogene TRBV3-2) to TRBJ1-1, with D hard to call. This CDR3 has 13 amino acids. The V gene's germline CDR1 is LGHDT and CDR2 YNNKEL (reference sequence). V was clipped by 4 bases and J by 10 bases, with 16 bases between them. CDR3 nucleotides: TGTGCCAGCAGCCGAACGGCTGGCCTAGGAGCTTTCTTT. Protein sequence: CASSRTAGLGAFF.

The gene calls are TRBV19 and TRBJ1-1; possibly TRBD1 for D (6 bases). Trimming removed 6 bases from V and 5 bases from J, with 19 bases in between. The CDR3 is 15 residues long. In germline, CDR1 is LNHDA, CDR2 SQIVND (reference sequence). DNA of the CDR3: TGTGCCAGTAGCCCTACAGGGATAGGGTGGACTGAAGCTTTCTTT. It codes for CASSPTGIGWTEAFF.

The V and J genes are TRBV29-1 and TRBJ1-1, with D maybe TRBD1 (5 bases). Germline CDR1 is SQVTM and CDR2 is ANQGSEA. There are 13 residues in the CDR3. The V gene lost 2 bases and the J gene lost 6 bases, with 13 bases spanning the gap. CDR3 residues: CSVERPGSAEAFF. CDR3 nucleotides: TGCAGCGTTGAACGTCCAGGGTCGGCTGAAGCTTTCTTT.

Written as DNA, the CDR3 is TGTGCCAGCAGCTCACAACGAGCGGCCCAAGAGACCCAGTACTTC. Its translation is CASSSQRAAQETQYF. The V call is TRBV7-8, the J call TRBJ2-5; tentatively, D is TRBD2 (5 bases). The CDR3 is 15 residues long. The germline V gene encodes CDR1 SGHVS and CDR2 FQNEAQ. Trimming shortened V by 4 bases and J by 1 base, and 13 bases separated the two germline ends.

This chain joins TRBV10-3 and TRBJ1-4, with D possibly matching TRBD1 (6 bases). Trimming removed 7 bases at V and 6 bases at J, with 15 bases between. This CDR3 is 14 amino acids long. CDR1 and CDR2 (germline): ENHRY, SYGVKD. DNA of the CDR3: TGTGCCATCAACGAGGGGGGAAGAGATGAAAAACTGTTTTTT. This codes for CAINEGGRDEKLFF.

V is TRBV7-9 and J is TRBJ2-7, with D maybe TRBD2 (5 bases). CDR1 and CDR2 (germline): SEHNR, FQNEAQ (reference sequence). Trimming took 5 bases from V and 3 from J, leaving 23 bases between them. The CDR3 consists of 17 residues. The CDR3 region is CASSAPRGLLQFYEQYF. The CDR3 DNA reads as TGTGCCAGCAGCGCCCCACGCGGACTTTTGCAATTCTACGAGCAGTACTTC.

This clone was picked up a small number of times. The chain joins TRBV24-1 to TRBJ2-1; D might be TRBD1 (5 bases). Germline CDR1 and CDR2: KGHDR and SFDVKD. Trimming removed 7 bases from V and 5 bases from J, with 11 bases in between. This CDR3 has 13 residues. The CDR3 region has the DNA TGTGCCACCAGCAGGGAAAGCAACAATGAGCAGTTCTTC. Its protein is CATSRESNNEQFF.

The chain links TRBV27 to TRBJ2-1; D might be TRBD2 (5 bases). Trimming stripped 9 bases from V and 9 bases from J, with 15 bases between. The CDR3 covers 12 residues. Germline CDR1 and CDR2: MNHEY and SMNVEV (reference sequence). The CDR3 reads CASHTGVGEQFF. As DNA, the CDR3 is TGTGCCAGTCACACCGGGGTGGGTGAGCAGTTCTTC.

This clone was seen a single time. The rearrangement uses TRBV7-7 and TRBJ2-2, with a weak D call TRBD1 (6 bases). CDR1 and CDR2 (germline): SSHAT, FNYEAQ (reference sequence). This CDR3 spans 15 amino acids. The V and J ends lost 1 base and 8 bases respectively, with 14 bases between them. CDR3 protein: CASSLDGQSTGELFF. CDR3 nucleotides: TGTGCCAGCAGCTTAGATGGACAGTCAACTGGGGAGCTGTTTTTT.

A single count supports this clone. V is TRBV29-1 and J is TRBJ2-3, with 9 bases lining up with TRBD1. With V trimmed by 8 bases and J by 4 bases, 4 bases remained unmatched. This CDR3 has 12 amino acids. CDR1 and CDR2 from the germline V gene are SQVTM and ANQGSEA. DNA for the CDR3: TGCAGCCTGGACAGGGGCGCAGATACGCAGTATTTT. Its protein is CSLDRGADTQYF.

Regarding this clone: Other nucleotide sequences from this sample produce the same CDR3. J is TRBJ1-1 and V is TRBV5-1; D ambiguous. V lost 2 bases and J lost 2, with 1 base in between. CDR3 size: 11 residues. Looked up from germline, CDR1 is SGHRS and CDR2 is YFSETQ. The chain's CDR3 is CASSLNTEAFF. The DNA for the CDR3 is TGCGCCAGCAGCTTAAACACTGAAGCTTTCTTT.

The V and J genes are TRBV6-1 and TRBJ1-1; D ambiguous. This CDR3 region has 15 residues. Trimming removed 0 bases from V and 1 base from J, with 9 bases in between. The germline V gene encodes CDR1 MNHNS and CDR2 SASEGT. In DNA, the CDR3 is TGTGCCAGCAGTGAAGCCGGCATCGGGAACACTGAAGCTTTCTTT. It translates to CASSEAGIGNTEAFF.

The CDR3 nucleotides read TGTGCCAGCAGCCAAGTTACGGTGGATACGCAGTATTTT. This encodes CASSQVTVDTQYF. The genes are TRBV3-1 (or the pseudogene TRBV3-2) and TRBJ2-3; D unresolved. Germline V CDR1 and CDR2: LGHDT, YNNKEL (reference sequence). The CDR3 has 13 amino acids. Trimming removed 1 base from V and 6 bases from J, with 8 bases in between.

This chain joins TRBV10-3 and TRBJ2-3, with 7 bases that match TRBD1. This CDR3 spans 18 amino acids. J was trimmed by 4 bases and V by 10 bases; bases with no gene match: 23. Germline V CDR1 and CDR2: ENHRY, SYGVKD. CDR3 in DNA: TGTGCCACCATTGAAGGGGGCGGAAGAAAATTTAGCGCAGATACGCAGTATTTT. Its protein is CATIEGGGRKFSADTQYF.

The genes are TRBV4-2 and TRBJ1-4; D might be TRBD1 (5 bases). There are 16 residues in the CDR3. The V gene's germline CDR1 is LGHNA and CDR2 YNFKEQ. Trimming took off 5 bases at V and 0 bases at J, with 13 bases between the two ends. In nucleotides, the CDR3 is TGTGCCAGCAGCGGGACGGGGGAGACAACTAATGAAAAACTGTTTTTT. It encodes CASSGTGETTNEKLFF.